Measured by frequency, the clone carrying this T cell receptor (beta chain) is medium-sized. Its specificity is not known. As a neurodegenerative disease comparison group, Parkinson's disease patients were sampled. Germline V gene sequence: CDR1 SGDLS, CDR2 YYNGEE. The CDR3 length is 15 residues. CSF cells were profiled by 10X single-cell V(D)J and 5' expression. From its re-call of the 10x single-cell sequencing reads, TCRdb lists each CDR3 protein once, without DNA. The sample's table shows fewer than 600 distinct CDR3 sequences. The entry originates in a study of CD8 T cells in cerebrospinal fluid in Alzheimer's disease. Notes on the study in general: EBV-specific clones were neither the most expanded nor enriched in Alzheimer's patients. In mild cognitive impairment or Alzheimer's disease, the biggest CSF clone made up more TCRs than in controls.

The receptor was isolated from a human donor with Parkinson's disease. The V call is TRBV9, the J call TRBJ1-2; TCRdb picks TRBD1, but there is no DNA to check that call. Source material: cerebrospinal fluid. This CDR3 is CASSPTGTKGHGYTF.